One and the same sample provided the 7 T cell receptor beta chains below, sequenced in a study of shared clonotypes between healthy human individuals. Sequencing used immunoSEQ multiplex PCR; TCRdb keeps in-frame clones, though not all of them. The table lists about 79,000 clones, about 63% of them singletons. The specimen was memory CD8+ T cells sorted from blood. Sample subset: CD45RO+ cells pooled with CCR7-negative TemRA cells. These receptors were taken from a man aged 25-45 years in good health.

This clone was detected only a few times. The V and J genes are TRBV6-1 and TRBJ2-3; a weak D match, TRBD2 (7 bases). Deletions cut 4 bases from V and 2 bases from J, with 10 bases between. The CDR3 is 14 amino acids. Germline assignment: CDR1 MNHNS and CDR2 SASEGT. The CDR3 spells CASSGGGPTDTQYF. The CDR3, as DNA: TGTGCCAGCAGTGGGGGGGGGCCCACAGATACGCAGTATTTT.

On this clone: This may come from a read error, since a much larger clone is one base off. The rearrangement joins TRBV6-6 to TRBJ1-1; TRBD1 might be the D (5 bases). Germline V gene lookup returns CDR1 MNHNY and CDR2 SVGAGI (reference sequence). V was shortened by 6 bases and J by 7 bases, with 15 bases between the two germline ends. The CDR3 extends over 13 amino acids. CDR3 DNA: TGTGCCAGCAGCCGACAGACCGGTGGTGAAGCTTTCTTT. Translating gives CASSRQTGGEAFF.

The rearrangement joins TRBV5-6 to TRBJ2-7; D is perhaps TRBD2 (5 bases). In germline, CDR1 is SGHDT, CDR2 YYEEEE. This CDR3 comprises 14 residues. V lost 3 bases and J lost 5, with 15 bases in between. CDR3 DNA: TGTGCCAGCAGCTACGGCGGGCCTGCGAACGAGCAGTACTTC. This sequence encodes CASSYGGPANEQYF.

This clone was observed a few times. The chain links TRBV7-6 to TRBJ1-1; D gene ambiguous. The germline CDR1 and CDR2 sequences are SGHVS and FNYEAQ. The CDR3 spans 13 residues. Trimming left V 0 bases short and J 1 base short, with 3 bases between. The CDR3 is CASSLAANTEAFF. DNA for the CDR3: TGTGCCAGCAGCTTAGCAGCGAACACTGAAGCTTTCTTT.

In its sample, this clone was seen once. The chain employs TRBV18 and TRBJ2-7; 8 bases are shared with TRBD1. Trimming took 0 bases from V and 7 from J; bases not matched to a gene: 8. In germline, CDR1 is KGHSH, CDR2 LQKENI. The CDR3 runs to 15 residues. CDR3 nucleotide sequence: TGTGCCAGCTCACCACCGGGGACAGGTCCAGAAGAGCAGTACTTC. Translated, it gives CASSPPGTGPEEQYF.

As to this clone: Other DNA sequences in the sample encode the same CDR3. V and J are TRBV28 and TRBJ1-1; D is possibly TRBD1 (6 bases). V was clipped by 6 bases and J by 2 bases, with 13 bases between them. The CDR3 length is 14 residues. The germline gives CDR1 MDHEN, CDR2 SYDVKM. Written as DNA, the CDR3 is TGTGCCAGCAGCCCGGGGGCCTTAAACACTGAAGCTTTCTTT. Translated: CASSPGALNTEAFF.

Turning to this clone: Other DNA sequences in the sample encode the same CDR3. The chain has TRBV7-2 and TRBJ1-2; D is unresolved. Trimming removed 1 base from V and 4 bases from J, with 7 bases in between. The germline V gene has CDR1 SGHTA and CDR2 FQGNSA. This CDR3 region has 13 residues. This CDR3 reads CASSLGGSYGYTF. CDR3 nucleotides: TGTGCCAGCAGCTTAGGTGGGAGCTATGGCTACACCTTC.